A single sample is the source of the 3 T cell receptor beta chains below, sequenced in a study of patients and donors after allogeneic stem cell transplantation. From the RT-PCR reads, TCRdb called clonotypes with MiXCR, one entry per CDR3 protein. This sample has about a million distinct CDR3 sequences; around 17% occur once, and the top ten carry 5% to 6.5%. The source material was blood, either unsorted or a sorted T cell fraction (not recorded which). The receptors stem from a human donor who was either an allogeneic HSCT recipient or a stem cell or donor lymphocyte infusion donor (not recorded which). It is not recorded whose cells these are; they may come from a transplant donor.

V usage is TRBV21-1 and J usage is TRBJ1-2; the DNA was not used to check the table's D call, TRBD1. TRBV21-1 is a recognized pseudogene. This CDR3 comprises 15 residues. The CDR3 region has the DNA TGTGCCAGCAGCCACGGTGGGACACCAGACTATGGCTACACCTTC. It specifies CASSHGGTPDYGYTF.

The rearrangement uses TRBV4-2 and TRBJ2-3; 9 bases fit TRBD2. V was clipped by 2 bases and J by 2 bases; unmatched bases: 5. Germline CDR1 reads LGHNA; CDR2 reads YNFKEQ. The CDR3 runs 16 residues. CDR3 protein: CASSQRLAGTTDTQYF. The CDR3 DNA is TGTGCCAGCAGCCAACGTCTAGCGGGAACCACAGATACGCAGTATTTT.

This clonotype was observed a few times. V usage is TRBV12-3 or TRBV12-4 and J usage is TRBJ2-3; weak D call: TRBD2 (6 bases). The CDR3 totals 13 residues. With 6 bases removed from V and 8 bases from J, the gap between germline ends came to 15 bases. The CDR3 loop is CASRHGRGGTQYF. CDR3 nucleotides: TGTGCCAGCAGGCATGGACGGGGAGGTACGCAGTATTTT.